A single sample gave rise to the 30 T cell receptor beta chains below, sequenced in a study of identical twins (TCRdb year 2016). Libraries were built with 5' RACE. The sample was run on an Illumina HiSeq 2000. Using fastp at Q25 and MiXCR, TCRdb reprocessed the public reads and kept productive beta chains. Rows are unified per CDR3 protein, each entry keeping the most common DNA and genes. The sample table contains nearly 900,000 distinct CDR3 sequences; only one count was recorded for about 12% of them. Clones ranked in the top ten supply 1.5% to 2% of the sample. In addition, the sample was reused for a study of yellow fever vaccine responses in identical twins.

The sample taken for sequencing was PBMCs. The receptors were sampled from a woman aged 18-29 years in good health.

This clonotype was counted many times. V usage is TRBV6-5 and J usage is TRBJ1-5, with D unresolved. There are 15 residues in the CDR3. Deletions cut 0 bases from V and 2 bases from J, with 8 bases between. Per germline, CDR1 MNHEY and CDR2 SVGAGI. In DNA, the CDR3 is TGTGCCAGCAGTTACTCTAGGGTTGGCAATCAGCCCCAGCATTTT. Residues: CASSYSRVGNQPQHF.

This clonotype turned up a few times. The chain uses TRBV29-1 and TRBJ2-7, with TRBD2 identical over 11 bases. Trimming took 5 bases from V and 0 from J; bases not matched to a gene: 3. The CDR3 runs to 14 residues. From germline, CDR1 is SQVTM and CDR2 ANQGSEA. DNA of the CDR3: TGCAGCGTTACTAGCGGGAGTGCCTCCTACGAGCAGTACTTC. Encoded protein: CSVTSGSASYEQYF.

The chain combines TRBV6-1 with TRBJ2-7; D unresolved. Looked up from germline, CDR1 is MNHNS and CDR2 is SASEGT. The V and J ends lost 7 bases and 4 bases respectively, with 17 bases between them. The CDR3 spans 14 residues. This chain's CDR3 is CASILHPGSYEQYF. The DNA of the CDR3 is TGTGCCAGCATTCTTCACCCCGGGTCGTACGAGCAGTACTTC.

A few counts support this clonotype. The chain has TRBV7-8 and TRBJ2-2, with D perhaps matching TRBD1 (5 bases). The CDR3 contains 14 residues. V lost 7 bases, J lost 6 bases, and 15 bases lay in between. The germline gives CDR1 SGHVS, CDR2 FQNEAQ. DNA for the CDR3: TGTGCCAGCACGCTGGGGCTCACCGCCGGGGAGCTGTTTTTT. It is translated as CASTLGLTAGELFF.

This clonotype was picked up a small number of times. V is TRBV18 and J is TRBJ2-7, with 9 bases aligning to TRBD2. CDR1 KGHSH and CDR2 LQKENI come from the germline V gene. After removal of 6 bases from V and 2 bases from J, the junction contained 8 bases not matched to a gene. The CDR3 is 15 residues long. As DNA, the CDR3 is TGTGCCAGCTCTGAAGGCGGGGGGGAGGCCTACGAGCAGTACGTC. As protein: CASSEGGGEAYEQYV.

This clonotype occurred a few times. The rearrangement links TRBV6-5 to TRBJ2-2; a possible D gene is TRBD2 (5 bases). Per germline, CDR1 MNHEY and CDR2 SVGAGI. V was shortened by 2 bases and J by 5 bases, with 9 bases between the two germline ends. The CDR3 has 14 amino acids. CDR3: CASSYLLGTGELFF. CDR3 coding DNA: TGTGCCAGCAGTTACCTACTAGGAACCGGGGAGCTGTTTTTT.

The rearrangement links TRBV10-3 to TRBJ1-1; D is undetermined. The germline V gene has CDR1 ENHRY and CDR2 SYGVKD. Trimming removed 0 bases from V and 7 bases from J, with 9 bases in between. The CDR3 has 13 amino acids. The CDR3 DNA reads as TGTGCCATCAGTGAGTCGGCGGGATTTGAAGCTTTCTTT. Its protein is CAISESAGFEAFF.

This clonotype was observed a handful of times. The chain is built from TRBV2 and TRBJ2-2, with 10 nucleotides matching TRBD2. This CDR3 comprises 18 residues. V dropped 6 bases and J dropped 6; count of bases not matched to a gene: 16. Germline V gene lookup returns CDR1 SNHLY and CDR2 FYNNEI. The CDR3 coding sequence is TGTGCCAGCAGCGGAAAGATCTCTAGCGGGAGAGTACCCGGGGAGCTGTTTTTT. It translates to CASSGKISSGRVPGELFF.

The table lists this clonotype with a few counts. The chain uses TRBV7-6 and TRBJ2-7; D is perhaps TRBD2 (6 bases). The V gene's germline CDR1 is SGHVS and CDR2 FNYEAQ. V gave up 0 bases and J gave up 5 bases, with 11 bases separating them. The CDR3 extends over 14 amino acids. CDR3 DNA sequence: TGTGCCAGCAGCTTAGCACTGGAGGGAAACGAGCAGTACTTC. This sequence encodes CASSLALEGNEQYF.

In its sample, this clonotype was seen many times. CDR3 loop: CASSLGSGRSHEQYF. The CDR3 coding sequence is TGTGCCAGCAGTTTAGGATCGGGCAGGTCCCACGAGCAGTACTTC. The rearrangement links TRBV27 to TRBJ2-7, with unresolved D. The V gene lost 2 bases and the J gene lost 5 bases, with 16 bases spanning the gap. There are 15 residues in the CDR3. Germline V lookup: CDR1 MNHEY, CDR2 SMNVEV (reference sequence).

The chain recombines TRBV9 with TRBJ2-4; D ambiguous. The CDR3 totals 13 residues. CDR1 and CDR2 (germline): SGDLS, YYNGEE. Trimming cost V 0 bases and J 11 bases, with 12 bases left between them. The CDR3 nucleotides read TGTGCCAGCAGCGTAGCGGCGACCGGCCTTCAGTACTTC. Translated: CASSVAATGLQYF.

The CDR3 nucleotides are TGTGCCAGCAGCTTAACCGTTTCCGGGACTAGGGCCGATGAGCAGTTCTTC. Translating it yields CASSLTVSGTRADEQFF. The J gene is TRBJ2-1, the V gene TRBV7-3, with 8 bases aligning to TRBD2. The CDR3 has 17 amino acids. The junction had 12 bases not matched to a gene; V was cut back by 0 bases and J by 8 bases. Germline V gene data show CDR1 as SGHTA and CDR2 as FQGTGA.

CDR3 DNA: TGCAGCGACGAGGAGGAGAATGAGCAGTTCTTC. Its translation: CSDEEENEQFF. The rearrangement uses TRBV29-1 and TRBJ2-1; possibly TRBD2 for D (5 bases). Germline V gene data show CDR1 as SQVTM and CDR2 as ANQGSEA. V lost 7 bases to trimming and J lost 7 bases, with 11 bases between them. The CDR3 has 11 residues.

The chain uses TRBV12-3 or TRBV12-4 and TRBJ2-2, with TRBD2 identical over 14 bases. The CDR3 runs to 15 residues. The junction had 1 base not matched to a gene; V was cut back by 5 bases and J by 5 bases. The CDR3: CASSRTSGRTGELFF. Here the CDR3 DNA reads TGTGCCAGCAGTAGGACTAGCGGGAGGACCGGGGAGCTGTTTTTT.

This clonotype turned up a few times. The gene calls are TRBV20-1 and TRBJ1-2; 7 nucleotides align to TRBD1. Germline-derived CDR1 and CDR2 are DFQATT and SNEGSKA (reference sequence). The CDR3 has 14 amino acids. Trimming took 6 bases from V and 4 from J; bases not matched to a gene: 11. The CDR3 here is CSAGNRGQGYGYTF. The CDR3 DNA reads TGCAGTGCGGGTAACAGGGGCCAGGGCTATGGCTACACCTTC.

This clonotype was observed a few times. The chain is built from TRBV5-4 and TRBJ2-1, with 12 bases matching TRBD2. The CDR3 covers 19 residues. Germline-derived CDR1 and CDR2 are SGHNT and YYREEE (reference sequence). The V segment lost 0 bases and the J segment 0 bases; nucleotides outside the gene matches: 7. CDR3 sequence reads: CASSLASLAGGLSYNEQFF. In DNA form, the CDR3 reads TGTGCCAGCAGCTTGGCCTCACTAGCGGGGGGCCTCTCCTACAATGAGCAGTTCTTC.

This rearrangement joins TRBV29-1 to TRBJ2-2; D is possibly TRBD2 (5 bases). Germline-derived CDR1 and CDR2 are SQVTM and ANQGSEA. The length of the CDR3 is 14 residues. V gave up 7 bases and J gave up 2 bases, with 14 bases separating them. The CDR3 region has the DNA TGCAGCGCTATGGACTTTTTAAACACCGGGGAGCTGTTTTTT. Encoded protein: CSAMDFLNTGELFF.

This clonotype was seen a handful of times. V and J are TRBV6-5 and TRBJ2-3, with 7 bases lining up with TRBD2. Germline-derived CDR1 and CDR2 are MNHEY and SVGAGI. J gave up 4 bases and V 4 bases, and 8 bases lay outside the gene matches. This CDR3 has 15 residues. The CDR3 here is CASSSGTTPPDTQYF. The CDR3, as DNA: TGTGCCAGCAGTTCCGGGACTACTCCGCCAGATACGCAGTATTTT.

The rearrangement links TRBV29-1 to TRBJ2-7; 8 bases map to TRBD2. With V trimmed by 7 bases and J by 3 bases, 11 bases remained unmatched. Germline-derived CDR1 and CDR2 are SQVTM and ANQGSEA. This CDR3 is 14 amino acids long. This CDR3 is CSAQPGLEDYEQYF. CDR3 coding DNA: TGCAGCGCTCAACCGGGACTAGAGGACTACGAGCAGTACTTC.

The chain uses TRBV24-1 and TRBJ2-1, with TRBD1 as a possible D gene (6 bases). Trimming removed 5 bases at V and 7 bases at J, with 14 bases between. The CDR3 sequence is 14 residues long. The V gene's germline CDR1 is KGHDR and CDR2 SFDVKD. This CDR3 is CATSAPGQINEQFF. As DNA, the CDR3 is TGTGCCACCAGTGCCCCAGGACAGATAAATGAGCAGTTCTTC.

This clonotype was seen at least ten times. V usage is TRBV10-3 and J usage is TRBJ2-7, with 14 bases aligning to TRBD2. The CDR3 runs 18 residues. The V gene's germline CDR1 is ENHRY and CDR2 SYGVKD. V was clipped by 2 bases and J by 3 bases; unmatched bases: 9. As DNA, the CDR3 is TGTGCCATCAGTGAGGGTAGACGGGGACTAGCGGGAGACTACGAGCAGTACTTC. The encoded protein is CAISEGRRGLAGDYEQYF.

V gene TRBV5-6 combines with J gene TRBJ2-5; D unresolved. Germline lookup yields CDR1 SGHDT and CDR2 YYEEEE. V dropped 8 bases and J dropped 7 bases, with 15 bases sitting between them. This CDR3 comprises 12 residues. The CDR3 here is CARSPGLPTQYF. CDR3 bases: TGTGCCAGGAGCCCCGGGCTACCGACCCAGTACTTC.

The sample holds many counts of this clonotype. This chain links TRBV5-1 with TRBJ2-1; 8 bases map to TRBD1. The V gene end was trimmed by 5 bases and the J gene end by 1 base; junction bases not matched to a gene: 2. CDR3 length equals 14 residues. Germline CDR1 is SGHRS and CDR2 is YFSETQ. CDR3 protein: CASSQGASYNEQFF. CDR3 in DNA: TGCGCCAGCAGTCAGGGGGCGTCCTACAATGAGCAGTTCTTC. The complete variable domain, with remaining parts taken from reference TRBV5-1 and TRBJ2-1, reads KAGVTQTPRYLIKTRGQQVTLSCSPISGHRSVSWYQQTPGQGLQFLFEYFSETQRNKGNFPGRFSGRQFSNSRSEMNVSTLELGDSALYLCASSQGASYNEQFFGPGTRLTVL.

This clonotype was detected a few times. The rearrangement joins TRBV21-1 to TRBJ2-6. TRBV21-1 is a recognized pseudogene. The CDR3 spans 14 residues. CDR3 residues: CASSNGTGANVLTF. In DNA, the CDR3 is TGTGCCAGCAGCAATGGGACTGGGGCCAACGTCCTGACTTTC.

This clonotype came up a few times. The CDR3 loop is CASSPWHGGNQPQHF. The CDR3 DNA reads as TGTGCCAGCTCACCGTGGCACGGGGGCAATCAGCCCCAGCATTTT. The chain combines TRBV18 with TRBJ1-5; D is unclear. Germline CDR1 is KGHSH and CDR2 is LQKENI. This CDR3 is 15 amino acids long. V lost 3 bases, J lost 2 bases, and 11 bases lay in between.

This clonotype was observed at least ten times. The chain combines TRBV5-1 with TRBJ2-1, with TRBD2 identical over 7 bases. CDR3 size: 15 residues. The V gene's germline CDR1 is SGHRS and CDR2 YFSETQ. The V and J ends lost 0 bases and 4 bases, in that order; junction bases with no gene match: 4. CDR3 DNA: TGCGCCAGCAGCTTGGCTCTAGCGGATTACAATGAGCAGTTCTTC. Amino acids: CASSLALADYNEQFF. Filled out from reference TRBV5-1 and TRBJ2-1, the complete variable domain reads KAGVTQTPRYLIKTRGQQVTLSCSPISGHRSVSWYQQTPGQGLQFLFEYFSETQRNKGNFPGRFSGRQFSNSRSEMNVSTLELGDSALYLCASSLALADYNEQFFGPGTRLTVL.

The V gene is TRBV29-1, the J gene TRBJ2-3, with 13 bases lining up with TRBD2. Looked up from germline, CDR1 is SQVTM and CDR2 is ANQGSEA. V was pared by 6 bases and J by 1 base, with 4 bases of the junction left unmatched. This CDR3 contains 15 residues. CDR3 sequence: CSVRTSGSGTDTQYF. The CDR3 coding sequence is TGCAGCGTCCGGACTAGCGGGAGCGGCACAGATACGCAGTATTTT.

This clonotype was counted many times. This chain uses TRBV5-1 with TRBJ2-7, with unresolved D. Trimming took off 5 bases at V and 4 bases at J, with 10 bases between the two ends. The CDR3 spans 12 residues. Germline lookup yields CDR1 SGHRS and CDR2 YFSETQ. CDR3 in DNA: TGCGCCAGCAGTGGTGGTCCGTACGAGCAGTACTTC. This gives the protein CASSGGPYEQYF.

This clonotype came up many times. The rearrangement links TRBV5-1 to TRBJ2-7, with 9 bases lining up with TRBD1. The junction had 12 bases not matched to a gene; V was cut back by 4 bases and J by 4 bases. Germline values: CDR1 SGHRS, CDR2 YFSETQ. This CDR3 is built from 16 residues. The CDR3 here is CASSENMGQGVYEQYF. As DNA, the CDR3 is TGCGCCAGCAGCGAGAATATGGGACAGGGTGTTTACGAGCAGTACTTC.

The rearrangement links TRBV12-3 or TRBV12-4 to TRBJ1-5, with a weak D call TRBD1 (6 bases). Trimming took off 7 bases at V and 2 bases at J, with 12 bases between the two ends. The CDR3 covers 14 residues. The DNA of the CDR3 is TGTGCCAGCACCGAGAGGGGGGGCAATCAGCCCCAGCATTTT. It specifies CASTERGGNQPQHF.